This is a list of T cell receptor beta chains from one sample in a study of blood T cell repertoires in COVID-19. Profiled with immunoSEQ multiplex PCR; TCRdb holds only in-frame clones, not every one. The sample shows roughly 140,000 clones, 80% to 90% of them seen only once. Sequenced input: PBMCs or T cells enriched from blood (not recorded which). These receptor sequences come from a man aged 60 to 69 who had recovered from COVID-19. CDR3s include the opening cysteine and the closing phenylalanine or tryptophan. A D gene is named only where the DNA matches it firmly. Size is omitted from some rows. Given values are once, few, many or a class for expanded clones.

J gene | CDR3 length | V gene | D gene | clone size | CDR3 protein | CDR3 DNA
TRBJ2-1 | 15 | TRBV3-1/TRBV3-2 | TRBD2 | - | CASRAQGTRSYEQFF | TGTGCCAGCAGGGCTCAAGGGACTAGGAGTTATGAGCAGTTCTTC
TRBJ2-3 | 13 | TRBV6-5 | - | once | CASSYPQGHTQYF | TGTGCCAGCAGTTACCCGCAGGGGCATACGCAGTATTTT
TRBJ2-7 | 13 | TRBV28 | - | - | CASSSNSYYEQYF | TGTGCCAGCAGCTCCAATAGCTACTACGAGCAGTACTTC
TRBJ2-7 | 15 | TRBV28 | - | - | CASSSSSGRTYEQYF | TGTGCCAGCAGTTCCTCCAGCGGTCGAACCTACGAGCAGTACTTC
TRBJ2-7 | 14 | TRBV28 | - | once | CASSRRGAGYEQYF | TGTGCCAGCAGCCGAAGGGGAGCGGGCTACGAGCAGTACTTC
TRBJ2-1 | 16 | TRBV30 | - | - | CAWSVWGEGDYNEQFF | TGTGCCTGGAGTGTTTGGGGTGAGGGGGACTACAATGAGCAGTTCTTC
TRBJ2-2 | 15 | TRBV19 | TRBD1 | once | CASETGQGNTGELFF | TGTGCCAGTGAAACAGGACAGGGGAACACCGGGGAGCTGTTTTTT
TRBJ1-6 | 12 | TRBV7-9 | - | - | CASSFTGSPLHF | TGTGCCAGCAGCTTCACGGGTTCACCCCTCCACTTT
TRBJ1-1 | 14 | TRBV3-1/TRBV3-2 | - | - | CASSVQGPGTEAFF | TGTGCCAGCAGTGTACAGGGCCCGGGCACTGAAGCTTTCTTT
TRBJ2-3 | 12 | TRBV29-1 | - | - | CSVGHLTDTQYF | TGCAGCGTTGGGCACCTCACAGATACGCAGTATTTT
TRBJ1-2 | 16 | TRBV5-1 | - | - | CASSLGEQLNNYGYTF | TGCGCCAGCAGCTTGGGAGAACAGCTAAATAACTATGGCTACACCTTC
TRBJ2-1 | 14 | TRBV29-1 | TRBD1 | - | CSVLTGVLIDEQFF | TGCAGCGTCCTGACAGGGGTTTTGATAGATGAGCAGTTCTTC
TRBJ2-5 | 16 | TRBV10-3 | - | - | CAISDGQGKIGETQYF | TGTGCCATCAGTGATGGCCAGGGAAAAATTGGGGAGACCCAGTACTTC
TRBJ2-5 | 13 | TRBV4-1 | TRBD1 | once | CASSRDREETQYF | TGCGCCAGCAGCCGGGACAGGGAAGAGACCCAGTACTTC
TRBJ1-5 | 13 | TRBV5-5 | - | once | CASSPTGLEPQHF | TGTGCCAGCAGTCCGACAGGCCTAGAGCCCCAGCATTTT
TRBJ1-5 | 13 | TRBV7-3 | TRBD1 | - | CASSQDRGEPQHF | TGTGCCAGCAGCCAGGACAGGGGTGAGCCCCAGCATTTT
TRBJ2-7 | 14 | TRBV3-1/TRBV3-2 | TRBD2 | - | CASSFGTSGYEQYF | TGTGCCAGCAGCTTCGGGACTAGCGGATACGAGCAGTACTTC
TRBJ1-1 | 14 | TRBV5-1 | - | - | CASSLDRVDTEAFF | TGCGCCAGCAGCTTGGACAGGGTAGATACTGAAGCTTTCTTT
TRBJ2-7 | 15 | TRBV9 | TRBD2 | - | CASSPGLAGVSEQYF | TGTGCCAGCAGCCCAGGACTAGCGGGAGTAAGTGAGCAGTACTTC
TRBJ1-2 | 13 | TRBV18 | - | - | CASSNQGTDGYTF | TGTGCCAGCTCAAACCAGGGCACAGATGGCTACACCTTC
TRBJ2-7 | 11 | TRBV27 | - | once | CASFFGYEQYF | TGTGCCAGCTTTTTCGGTTACGAGCAGTACTTC
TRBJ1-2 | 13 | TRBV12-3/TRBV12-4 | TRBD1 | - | CASSRDRLYGYTF | TGTGCCAGCAGTCGGGACAGACTCTATGGCTACACCTTC
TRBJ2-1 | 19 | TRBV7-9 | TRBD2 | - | CASSLVRTSGTSSYNEQFF | TGTGCCAGCAGCTTAGTTAGGACTAGCGGAACAAGCTCCTACAATGAGCAGTTCTTC
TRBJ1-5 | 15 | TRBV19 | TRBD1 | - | CASSITGVTNQPQHF | TGTGCCAGTAGTATAACAGGGGTGACCAATCAGCCCCAGCATTTT
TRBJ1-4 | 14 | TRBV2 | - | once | CASSERGYNEKLFF | TGTGCCAGCAGCGAACGGGGGTATAATGAAAAACTGTTTTTT
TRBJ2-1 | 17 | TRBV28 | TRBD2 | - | CASSLVLAGGPSNEQFF | TGTGCCAGCAGTTTAGTGCTAGCGGGGGGCCCTAGCAATGAGCAGTTCTTC
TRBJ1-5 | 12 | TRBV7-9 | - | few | CASSFSNQPQHF | TGTGCCAGCAGCTTCAGTAATCAGCCCCAGCATTTT
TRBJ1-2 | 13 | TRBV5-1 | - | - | CASSLSTGYGYTF | TGCGCCAGCAGCTTGAGTACAGGGTATGGCTACACCTTC
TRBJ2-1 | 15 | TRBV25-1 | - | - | CASSELSAGRNEQFF | TGTGCCAGCAGTGAATTGTCAGCGGGTCGCAATGAGCAGTTCTTC
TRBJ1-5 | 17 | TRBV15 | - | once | CATSREVVQLSNQPQHF | TGTGCCACCAGCAGAGAGGTGGTACAGCTTAGCAATCAGCCCCAGCATTTT
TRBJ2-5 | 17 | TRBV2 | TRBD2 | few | CASSTPGLAGGRETQYF | TGTGCCAGCAGCACTCCGGGACTAGCGGGAGGGCGGGAGACCCAGTACTTC
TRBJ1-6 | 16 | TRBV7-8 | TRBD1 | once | CASSFRQGRYNSPLHF | TGTGCCAGCAGCTTCCGACAGGGGCGGTATAATTCACCCCTCCACTTT
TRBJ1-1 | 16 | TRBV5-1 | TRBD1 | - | CASSLGLGQLNTEAFF | TGCGCCAGCAGCTTGGGCCTGGGACAGCTGAACACTGAAGCTTTCTTT
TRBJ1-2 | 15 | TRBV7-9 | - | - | CASSLGSGVHYGYTF | TGTGCCAGCAGCTTAGGAAGCGGGGTTCACTATGGCTACACCTTC
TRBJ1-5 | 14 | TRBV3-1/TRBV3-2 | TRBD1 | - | CASGDRGRNQPQHF | TGTGCCAGCGGAGACAGGGGACGCAATCAGCCCCAGCATTTT
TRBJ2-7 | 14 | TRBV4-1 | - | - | CASSPPGRGDEQYF | TGCGCCAGCAGCCCCCCGGGGCGCGGGGACGAGCAGTACTTC
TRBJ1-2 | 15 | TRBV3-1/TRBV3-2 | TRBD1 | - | CASSPGTGGRYGYTF | TGTGCCAGCAGCCCTGGGACAGGGGGTCGGTATGGCTACACCTTC
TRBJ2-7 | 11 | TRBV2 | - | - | CASSNTYEQYF | TGTGCCAGCAGTAATACCTACGAGCAGTACTTC
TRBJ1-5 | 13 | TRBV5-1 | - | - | CASSLDDSQPQHF | TGCGCCAGCAGCTTGGATGACAGTCAGCCCCAGCATTTT
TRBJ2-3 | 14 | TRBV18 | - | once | CASSPFRGTDTQYF | TGTGCCAGCTCACCATTCAGGGGCACAGATACGCAGTATTTT
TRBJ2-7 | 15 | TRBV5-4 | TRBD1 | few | CASSLRTGGPNEQYF | TGTGCCAGCAGCCTGAGGACAGGGGGCCCAAACGAGCAGTACTTC
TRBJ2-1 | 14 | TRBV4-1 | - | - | CASSQDPNWHEQFF | TGCGCCAGCAGCCAAGATCCGAATTGGCATGAGCAGTTCTTC
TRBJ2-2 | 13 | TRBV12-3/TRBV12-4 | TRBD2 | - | CASSPGLTGELFF | TGTGCCAGCAGTCCGGGACTAACCGGGGAGCTGTTTTTT
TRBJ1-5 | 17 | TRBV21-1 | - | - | CASSTQHDREWGQPQHF | TGTGCCAGCAGCACCCAGCACGACAGGGAATGGGGTCAGCCCCAGCATTTT
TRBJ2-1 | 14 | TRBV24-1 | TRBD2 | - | CASRGTSNLNEQFF | TGTGCCTCCAGAGGGACTAGCAACCTCAATGAGCAGTTCTTC
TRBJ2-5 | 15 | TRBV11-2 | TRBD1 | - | CASSLGQGGEETQYF | TGTGCCAGCAGCCTTGGACAGGGTGGTGAAGAGACCCAGTACTTC
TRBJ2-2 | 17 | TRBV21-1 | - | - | CASSKVRALGGSGELFF | TGTGCCAGCAGCAAAGTCCGGGCCCTGGGCGGGAGTGGGGAGCTGTTTTTT
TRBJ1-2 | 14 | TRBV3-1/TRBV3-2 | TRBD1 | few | CASSHWTGEDGYTF | TGTGCCAGCAGCCACTGGACAGGTGAAGATGGCTACACCTTC
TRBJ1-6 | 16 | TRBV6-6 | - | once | CASSYPRQGSYSPLHF | TGTGCCAGCAGTTACCCGCGGCAGGGGTCGTATTCACCCCTCCACTTT